The 20 T cell receptor beta chains in this list originate from one sample, sequenced in a study of T cells in women clearing cervical HPV infection. Profiled with immunoSEQ multiplex PCR; TCRdb holds only in-frame clones, not every one. Recorded for this sample: some 26,000 clones. Sequenced: blood buffy coat. The receptors come from a woman between 18 and 75 years old with a cervical HPV16 infection that either progressed to CIN3+ or cleared (not recorded which).

Comment on this clone: The read is 3 residues too short to cover the CDR3 end, so that end is filled in from the germline J gene. The rearrangement joins TRBV7-9 to TRBJ2-2, with D perhaps matching TRBD2 (6 bases). Germline CDR1 and CDR2: SEHNR and FQNEAQ (reference sequence). CDR3 length equals 13 residues. The CDR3 loop is CASSLGGNEKLFF. CDR3 bases read: TGTGCCAGCAGCTTGGGGGGTAATGAAAAG. The full variable domain, in which reference TRBV7-9 and TRBJ2-2 provide the parts outside the CDR3, is DTGVSQNPRHKITKRGQNVTFRCDPISEHNRLYWYRQTLGQGPEFLTYFQNEAQLEKSRLLSDRFSAERPKGSFSTLEIQRTEQGDSAMYLCASSLGGNEKLFFGEGSRLTVL.

In regard to this clone: The junction departs from germline at one end; a sequencing error may be responsible. The CDR3 is cut off 3 residues early in the read; its end comes from the germline J gene. The chain couples TRBV7-9 to TRBJ2-7; D might be TRBD1 (6 bases). This CDR3 has 12 amino acids. Looked up from germline, CDR1 is SEHNR and CDR2 is FQNEAQ (reference sequence). This CDR3 reads CTSSSDSLEQYF. The covered CDR3 bases are TGTACCAGCAGCTCGGACAGTCTCGAG.

The sequenced CDR3 bases are TGCAGTGCTCCGGGGAGCGGACGGGGTGAAAAG. It encodes CSAPGSGRGEK. The whole CDR3 sequence reads CSAPGSGRGEKLFF. The chain couples TRBV20-1 to TRBJ2-2; D is perhaps TRBD2 (5 bases). The missing CDR3 end, 3 residues past where the read stops, is filled in from the germline J gene. The CDR3 sequence is 14 residues long. In germline, CDR1 is DFQATT, CDR2 SNEGSKA (reference sequence).

About this clone itself: The CDR3 end falls 3 residues outside the read, so it is completed with the germline J gene. The chain combines TRBV7-3 with TRBJ2-5, with 10 nucleotides matching TRBD2. V lost 1 base, J lost 1 base, and 3 bases stayed unmatched. Germline CDR1 SGHTA, CDR2 FQGTGA. The CDR3 is 16 residues long. The sequenced CDR3 bases are TGTGCCAGCAGCTTAAAAAGCGGGGGGGGCCAAGAGACC. Protein sequence: CASSLKSGGGQET. The CDR3 in full is CASSLKSGGGQETQYF.

On this clone: The DNA ends 3 residues before the CDR3 does, and the rest of the CDR3 is filled in from the germline J gene. The chain employs TRBV19 and TRBJ1-2; no clear D gene. Germline-derived CDR1 and CDR2 are LNHDA and SQIVND (reference sequence). There are 15 residues in the CDR3. This CDR3 reads CASSIDGVSYNDYTF. The covered CDR3 bases are TGTGCCAGTAGTATAGACGGGGTATCCTACAATGAC.

Turning to this clone: The read finishes 3 residues shy of the CDR3 end, and the germline J gene is used to complete it. This sequence joins TRBV30 and TRBJ1-2, with D unresolved. CDR1 and CDR2 from the germline V gene are GTSNPN and SVGIG (reference sequence). V was shortened by 4 bases and J by 5 bases, with 17 bases between the two germline ends. The CDR3 loop spans 14 amino acids. CDR3 amino acids: CAWTVGFGGYGYTF. Incomplete CDR3 DNA: TGTGCCTGGACGGTCGGGTTCGGAGGATATGGC.

Points on this clone: The read terminates 3 residues ahead of where the CDR3 ends, so the germline J gene completes it. The chain combines TRBV19 with TRBJ1-2; TRBD1 might be the D (5 bases). Trimming cost V 3 bases and J 3 bases, with 14 bases left between them. This CDR3 has 15 residues. Germline V gene lookup returns CDR1 LNHDA and CDR2 SQIVND (reference sequence). The DNA read from the CDR3 is TGTGCCAGTAGTATCTCAGGGAAAAATGACTATGGC. Residues: CASSISGKNDYG. The CDR3, in full, reads CASSISGKNDYGYTF.

As to this clone: The sequence runs out 3 residues before the end of the CDR3; the remainder is reconstructed from the germline J gene. The chain links TRBV5-1 to TRBJ2-2, with D tentatively TRBD2 (5 bases). The germline V gene encodes CDR1 SGHRS and CDR2 YFSETQ. V gave up 4 bases and J gave up 4 bases, with 11 bases separating them. CDR3 length: 14 residues. Incomplete CDR3 DNA: TGCGCCAGCAGCACAAGCGGTAGCACCGGGGAG. Translated, it gives CASSTSGSTGE. The whole CDR3 reads CASSTSGSTGELFF.

Concerning this clone: The read terminates 3 residues before the CDR3 end, so the remaining end is supplied by the germline J gene. This chain uses TRBV7-8 with TRBJ1-2, with 8 bases lining up with TRBD1. Germline V lookup: CDR1 SGHVS, CDR2 FQNEAQ. The CDR3 is 16 amino acids. Partial CDR3 DNA: TGTGCCAGCAGCCTCCTGACCACAGGGGGATATAGAGGC. Translated: CASSLLTTGGYRG. The full CDR3 protein is CASSLLTTGGYRGYTF.

Concerning this clone: The read halts 3 residues ahead of the CDR3 end, with the missing end drawn from the germline J gene. The genes are TRBV20-1 and TRBJ1-6; TRBD1 agrees at 7 bases. The V gene's germline CDR1 is DFQATT and CDR2 SNEGSKA (reference sequence). The CDR3 loop spans 17 amino acids. Germline trimming cut 0 bases from V and 0 bases from J; bases unmatched to any gene: 5. Partial CDR3 DNA: TGCAGTGCTAGAGATGCGACAGGGAGCTCCTATAATTCACCC. Translating gives CSARDATGSSYNSP. The entire CDR3 reads CSARDATGSSYNSPLHF.

Details on this clone: The read is 3 residues too short to cover the CDR3 end, so that end is filled in from the germline J gene. The J gene is TRBJ1-6, the V gene TRBV6-2 or TRBV6-3, with 7 bases identical to TRBD1. CDR1 MNHEY and CDR2 SVGEGT come from the germline V gene. The trim removed 0 bases at V and 7 bases at J, leaving 3 bases unmatched. The CDR3 extends over 15 amino acids. CDR3 loop: CASSYSRGQNSPLHF. Incomplete CDR3 DNA: TGTGCCAGCAGTTACTCGAGGGGGCAAAATTCACCC.

On this clone itself: The read halts 3 residues ahead of the CDR3 end, with the missing end drawn from the germline J gene. V is TRBV20-1 and J is TRBJ2-5; the D gene is possibly TRBD1 (6 bases). This CDR3 has 11 amino acids. CDR1 and CDR2 (germline): DFQATT, SNEGSKA (reference sequence). Deletions cut 8 bases from V and 2 bases from J, with 9 bases between. The covered CDR3 bases are TGCAGTCCGGACAGACAAGAGACC. Protein: CSPDRQET. The CDR3, in full, reads CSPDRQETQYF.

As regards this clone: The CDR3 is cut off 3 residues early in the read; its end comes from the germline J gene. The chain combines TRBV5-1 with TRBJ2-5; the match to TRBD2 covers 11 bases. J lost 0 bases, V lost 1 base, and 8 bases had no gene match. The CDR3 totals 18 residues. Germline V lookup: CDR1 SGHRS, CDR2 YFSETQ. The CDR3 protein is CASSLLGTSGLYQETQYF. The sequenced part of the CDR3 DNA is TGCGCCAGCAGCTTGCTCGGGACTAGCGGATTGTACCAAGAGACC.

About this clone itself: The read terminates 3 residues ahead of where the CDR3 ends, so the germline J gene completes it. This chain uses TRBV2 with TRBJ2-5; D tentatively reads TRBD1 or TRBD2 (6 bases each). This CDR3 contains 14 residues. Trimming cost V 4 bases and J 0 bases, with 9 bases left between them. The V gene's germline CDR1 is SNHLY and CDR2 FYNNEI. The CDR3: CASSGGTYQETQYF. The sequenced CDR3 bases are TGTGCCAGCAGTGGCGGGACATACCAAGAGACC.

Remarks on this clone: Sequencing ends 3 residues short of the CDR3 end; the germline J gene provides the rest. The chain is built from TRBV7-9 and TRBJ2-5; D may be TRBD2 (5 bases). Germline CDR1 SEHNR, CDR2 FQNEAQ (reference sequence). V was shortened by 5 bases and J by 5 bases, with 18 bases between the two germline ends. The CDR3 covers 15 residues. The CDR3 sequence: CASSPAPMLAETQYF. The part of the CDR3 DNA that was read is TGTGCCAGCAGCCCCGCCCCAATGCTAGCCGAGACC.

On this clone itself: An end of the junction does not agree with germline; a read error may underlie this. The read finishes 3 residues shy of the CDR3 end, and the germline J gene is used to complete it. The rearrangement uses TRBV4-2 and TRBJ1-3; the D gene is possibly TRBD1 (6 bases). The CDR3 contains 17 residues. Per germline, CDR1 LGHNA and CDR2 YNFKEQ. The part of the CDR3 DNA that was read is TGCGCCAGCAGCCAAGATTTTAGGGGGACCCGTGGAAACACC. It translates to CASSQDFRGTRGNT. From start to end, the CDR3 is CASSQDFRGTRGNTIYF.

Of note for this clone: The read ends 3 residues shy of where the CDR3 ends; the end is completed using the germline J gene. This chain connects TRBV7-9 to TRBJ1-2, with 7 bases matching TRBD1. Germline lookup yields CDR1 SEHNR and CDR2 FQNEAQ (reference sequence). This CDR3 spans 14 amino acids. The CDR3: CASSHRDRNYDYTF. The covered CDR3 bases are TGTGCCAGCAGCCACAGGGACAGAAACTACGAC.

On this clone itself: The read is 3 residues too short to cover the CDR3 end, so that end is filled in from the germline J gene. The V call is TRBV20-1, the J call TRBJ1-2; possibly TRBD1 for D (6 bases). The CDR3 extends over 17 amino acids. The germline V and J ends were trimmed by 3 bases and 1 base, with 21 bases remaining between them. Germline CDR1 is DFQATT and CDR2 is SNEGSKA (reference sequence). The CDR3 spells CSASWLGGGAINYGYTF. The CDR3 DNA, read in part, is TGCAGTGCTAGCTGGTTGGGCGGGGGGGCTATTAACTATGGC.

As concerns this clone: The read stops 3 residues short of the end of the CDR3; the missing end is completed from the germline J gene. The chain links TRBV5-1 to TRBJ1-6, with 10 bases matching TRBD1. CDR1 SGHRS and CDR2 YFSETQ come from the germline V gene. Trimming removed 7 bases from V and 10 bases from J; junction bases left unmatched: 14. This CDR3 comprises 16 residues. This CDR3 is CASRAPGTGEKSPLHF. CDR3 DNA (partial): TGCGCCAGCCGGGCGCCCGGGACAGGGGAGAAGTCACCC. Supplemented by reference TRBV5-1 and TRBJ1-6, the full variable domain reads KAGVTQTPRYLIKTRGQQVTLSCSPISGHRSVSWYQQTPGQGLQFLFEYFSETQRNKGNFPGRFSGRQFSNSRSEMNVSTLELGDSALYLCASRAPGTGEKSPLHFGNGTRLTVT.

Notes on this clone: The read gets to within 3 residues of the CDR3 end, and the germline J gene fills in the rest. This chain connects TRBV9 to TRBJ2-7; maybe TRBD2 (5 bases). The CDR3 is 14 residues long. V lost 4 bases to trimming and J lost 4 bases, with 15 bases between them. Per the germline V gene, CDR1 is SGDLS and CDR2 is YYNGEE. The part of the CDR3 DNA that was read is TGTGCCAGCAGCCCGACGGGTTCGGGGTACGAG. Protein: CASSPTGSGYE. The whole CDR3 protein reads CASSPTGSGYEQYF.